This note documents a single T cell receptor (beta chain) sequence. The sample is drawn from a study of cytomegalovirus exposure and HLA in healthy donors. On the study more broadly: In an early release, HLA-typed donors contributed some 88 million unique TCR sequences.

With 60 Vbeta and 13 Jbeta primers, the PCR was carried out. The table came from immunoSEQ multiplex PCR; TCRdb's copy has only in-frame clones and leaves some out. Of 120,000 to 150,000 clones in the sample, around 78% were seen once. The CDR3 has 16 residues. Trimming stripped 0 bases from V and 1 base from J, with 11 bases between. Germline loops: CDR1 SGHDT, CDR2 YYEEEE. Sequencing was performed on PBMCs. V and J are TRBV5-6 and TRBJ1-3; the D is unclear. The clonotype was recovered from a man aged 35 to 55 in good health and CMV-seropositive. For the CDR3, the DNA is TGTGCCAGCAGCTTGGGGGCCATGGTATCTGGAAACACCATATATTTT. Its protein product is CASSLGAMVSGNTIYF.